What follows are 11 T cell receptor beta chains derived from one specimen sequenced in a study of cytomegalovirus exposure and HLA in healthy donors. Both 60 Vbeta primers and 13 Jbeta primers went into the PCR. Clones were sequenced by immunoSEQ multiplex PCR, and TCRdb holds only the in-frame ones, with some missing. Of 130,000 or so clones listed, 75% are singletons. Input material: PBMCs. The receptors stem from a man in his forties in good health and CMV-seronegative.

As to this clone: Germline and junction disagree at one end, which may indicate a read error. V is TRBV30 and J is TRBJ2-2; D is possibly TRBD2 (5 bases). Germline V gene lookup returns CDR1 GTSNPN and CDR2 SVGIG (reference sequence). The CDR3 extends over 12 amino acids. In nucleotides, the CDR3 is TGTGCCTGGAGTGGTGTCACCGGGGAGCTGTCTTTT. Protein sequence: CAWSGVTGELSF.

This clone appeared a single time. The V and J genes are TRBV6-5 and TRBJ2-2; a possible D gene is TRBD2 (6 bases). The CDR3 covers 13 residues. CDR1 and CDR2 (germline): MNHEY, SVGAGI. V lost 2 bases, J lost 11 bases, and 12 bases lay in between. Here the CDR3 reads CASSYGDSRELFF. The CDR3 nucleotides are TGTGCCAGCAGTTACGGGGACTCTCGTGAGCTGTTTTTT.

This chain joins TRBV13 and TRBJ2-5, with TRBD1 matching over 8 bases. The tail of the sequence fits TRBJ2-7 better, so the J call may be wrong. The CDR3 spans 17 residues. Germline V gene data show CDR1 as PRHDT and CDR2 as FYEKMQ (reference sequence). This chain's CDR3 is CASSLRGDRGRAYEQYF. The DNA of the CDR3 is TGTGCCAGCAGCTTGAGAGGTGACAGGGGAAGGGCCTACGAGCAGTACTTC.

The J gene is TRBJ1-2, the V gene TRBV13, with 8 bases that match TRBD1. The V segment lost 5 bases and the J segment 4 bases; nucleotides outside the gene matches: 15. CDR1 PRHDT and CDR2 FYEKMQ come from the germline V gene (reference sequence). This CDR3 has 17 amino acids. In DNA, the CDR3 is TGTGCCAGCAGCACCAGACAGGGGAACGTTGTCCCCTATGGCTACACCTTC. Translated, it gives CASSTRQGNVVPYGYTF.

This chain joins TRBV2 and TRBJ2-5, with D possibly TRBD1 on 5 matching bases. The CDR3 runs to 15 residues. Per the germline V gene, CDR1 is SNHLY and CDR2 is FYNNEI. Deletions cut 3 bases from V and 7 bases from J, with 18 bases between. The CDR3 DNA is TGTGCCAGCAGTGATGTGGTACAGGAAGGGTGGACCCAGTACTTC. Translation gives CASSDVVQEGWTQYF.

The rearrangement links TRBV10-3 to TRBJ1-2; 8 nucleotides line up with TRBD1. This CDR3 has 17 residues. Looked up from germline, CDR1 is ENHRY and CDR2 is SYGVKD. Trimming cost V 3 bases and J 1 base; bases outside gene matches: 10. This CDR3 is CAISDEGRGRINYGYTF. The CDR3 bases are TGTGCCATCAGTGATGAGGGCAGGGGGCGGATTAACTATGGCTACACCTTC.

This clone was seen only a few times. The chain recombines TRBV9 with TRBJ2-7; 12 positions agree with TRBD2. After removal of 3 bases from V and 6 bases from J, the junction contained 10 bases not matched to a gene. CDR1 is SGDLS and CDR2 is YYNGEE in the germline V gene. The CDR3 spans 16 residues. The CDR3 loop reads CASSEGPGLAGFEQYF. Here the CDR3 DNA reads TGTGCCAGCAGCGAGGGACCGGGACTAGCGGGTTTCGAGCAGTACTTC.

The CDR3 DNA follows: TGTGCCAGCAGCCAAGGGACTTTTACGAGCACAGATACGCAGTATTTT. Amino acid sequence: CASSQGTFTSTDTQYF. The rearrangement links TRBV5-8 to TRBJ2-3, with D possibly TRBD2 on 6 matching bases. Germline-derived CDR1 and CDR2 are SGHTS and YDEGEE. The V end lost 4 bases, the J end lost 0 bases, and 15 bases lay between the germline ends. CDR3 length equals 16 residues.

The chain joins TRBV6-5 to TRBJ2-2; D is unresolved. V lost 0 bases, J lost 5 bases, and 7 bases lay in between. Germline V lookup: CDR1 MNHEY, CDR2 SVGAGI. CDR3 length equals 14 residues. The DNA of the CDR3 is TGTGCCAGCAGTTACTCTCGGAGAACCGGGGAGCTGTTTTTT. It is translated as CASSYSRRTGELFF.

CDR3 in amino acids: CASSSFAGATDTQYF. The CDR3 DNA sequence: TGTGCCAGCAGCTCCTTTGCGGGGGCCACAGATACGCAGTATTTT. The gene calls are TRBV7-3 and TRBJ2-3; possibly TRBD2 for D (7 bases). This CDR3 region has 15 residues. The germline CDR1 and CDR2 sequences are SGHTA and FQGTGA. V was trimmed by 4 bases and J by 2 bases, leaving 13 bases between them. Full variable domain (rest looked up from reference TRBV7-3 and TRBJ2-3): GAGVSQTPSNKVTEKGKYVELRCDPISGHTALYWYRQSLGQGPEFLIYFQGTGAADDSGLPNDRFFAVRPEGSVSTLKIQRTERGDSAVYLCASSSFAGATDTQYFGPGTRLTVL.

The chain carries TRBV7-2 and TRBJ2-2, with D possibly being TRBD2 (5 bases). This CDR3 spans 13 amino acids. The V gene lost 1 base and the J gene lost 8 bases, with 8 bases spanning the gap. Germline CDR1 and CDR2: SGHTA and FQGNSA. CDR3 protein: CASSLGWEGELFF. CDR3 nucleotide sequence: TGTGCCAGCAGCTTAGGGTGGGAGGGGGAGCTGTTTTTT.